Below are 21 T cell receptor beta chains sequenced from a single sample in a study of T cell responses to AZD1222 COVID-19 vaccine. Assay: immunoSEQ multiplex PCR; the TCRdb copy retains only in-frame clones and omits some. The data show approximately 110,000 clones, with roughly 80% seen just once and roughly 9.9% held by the top ten. Sequenced here: peripheral blood, sampled on day 0 of AZD1222 vaccination. The source of these receptors is an adult in good health.

This rearrangement joins TRBV4-1 to TRBJ2-5; tentatively, D is TRBD1 or TRBD2 (5 bases each). The CDR3 is 14 amino acids. Trimming removed 3 bases from V and 1 base from J, with 9 bases in between. The germline V gene encodes CDR1 MGHRA and CDR2 YSYEKL. The CDR3: CASSHGTAQETQYF. Here the CDR3 DNA reads TGCGCCAGCAGCCATGGGACGGCCCAAGAGACCCAGTACTTC.

The CDR3 is CASTTGQGVNEQYF. In nucleotides, the CDR3 is TGTGCCAGCACGACAGGGCAGGGGGTGAACGAGCAGTACTTC. V gene TRBV7-2 combines with J gene TRBJ2-7; 7 bases fit TRBD1. The germline V gene has CDR1 SGHTA and CDR2 FQGNSA. The CDR3 is 14 residues long. Unmatched junction bases numbered 11, after V lost 7 bases and J lost 5 bases.

The chain recombines TRBV13 with TRBJ2-7; the D is unclear. Trimming removed 6 bases at V and 1 base at J, with 16 bases between. The CDR3 contains 15 residues. Per the germline V gene, CDR1 is PRHDT and CDR2 is FYEKMQ (reference sequence). The CDR3 DNA is TGTGCCAGCAGTCAAAGGAACTTCAGATCCTACGAGCAGTACTTC. Protein sequence: CASSQRNFRSYEQYF.

The chain has TRBV5-6 and TRBJ2-7, with 7 bases lining up with TRBD1. The CDR3 contains 14 residues. V was pared by 2 bases and J by 2 bases, with 4 bases of the junction left unmatched. Per germline, CDR1 SGHDT and CDR2 YYEEEE. CDR3 bases: TGTGCCAGCAGCTTCCCTGGACAGGCCTACGAGCAGTACTTC. Its protein is CASSFPGQAYEQYF.

V usage is TRBV6-6 and J usage is TRBJ2-7; no clear D. V was pared by 9 bases and J by 1 base, with 16 bases between. The CDR3 consists of 14 residues. Germline V gene data show CDR1 as MNHNY and CDR2 as SVGAGI (reference sequence). CDR3 loop: CASGASHESYEQYF. CDR3 in DNA: TGTGCCAGTGGTGCGAGCCACGAATCCTACGAGCAGTACTTC.

Only a few counts were recorded for this clone. In DNA form, the CDR3 reads TGTGCCAGCAGCCAGACGTCCGGGACTCATTCACCCCTCCACTTT. This encodes CASSQTSGTHSPLHF. V gene TRBV3-1 (or the pseudogene TRBV3-2) combines with J gene TRBJ1-6, with D maybe TRBD1 (5 bases). This CDR3 has 15 residues. Trimming removed 3 bases from V and 8 bases from J, with 14 bases in between. Germline lookup yields CDR1 LGHDT and CDR2 YNNKEL (reference sequence).

The rearrangement joins TRBV19 to TRBJ1-5; TRBD1 might be the D (6 bases). Trimming pared 4 bases from V and 1 base from J, leaving 11 bases between. Per germline, CDR1 LNHDA and CDR2 SQIVND (reference sequence). CDR3 length: 15 residues. The CDR3 DNA is TGTGCCAGTAGTACCCAGGGGATAAGCAATCAGCCCCAGCATTTT. Translation gives CASSTQGISNQPQHF. Based on the CDR3 plus reference TRBV19 and TRBJ1-5, the full variable domain is DGGITQSPKYLFRKEGQNVTLSCEQNLNHDAMYWYRQDPGQGLRLIYYSQIVNDFQKGDIAEGYSVSREKKESFPLTVTSAQKNPTAFYLCASSTQGISNQPQHFGDGTRLSIL.

This chain links TRBV19 with TRBJ2-3, with 11 positions matching TRBD1. CDR3 length equals 14 residues. The ends lost 7 bases at V and 4 bases at J; junction bases unmatched: 4. From germline, CDR1 is LNHDA and CDR2 SQIVND (reference sequence). CDR3 protein: CASMRTGGADTQYF. CDR3 DNA sequence: TGTGCCAGTATGAGGACAGGGGGCGCAGATACGCAGTATTTT.

The sample holds a few counts of this clone. The genes are TRBV28 and TRBJ2-7; D is perhaps TRBD1 (5 bases). The CDR3 contains 16 residues. From germline, CDR1 is MDHEN and CDR2 SYDVKM. Deletions cut 3 bases from V and 2 bases from J, with 17 bases between. The CDR3 region is CASSLGQWAPTYEQYF. In nucleotides, the CDR3 is TGTGCCAGCAGTTTGGGGCAGTGGGCCCCAACCTACGAGCAGTACTTC.

This sequence joins TRBV2 and TRBJ2-7, with D perhaps TRBD2 (6 bases). Trimming took 1 base from V and 1 from J, leaving 14 bases between them. Germline loops: CDR1 SNHLY, CDR2 FYNNEI. The CDR3 is made up of 16 amino acids. The CDR3 here is CASSEVGGIRSYEQYF. CDR3 bases: TGTGCCAGCAGTGAAGTTGGGGGGATAAGGTCCTACGAGCAGTACTTC. The full variable domain, with the rest looked up from reference TRBV2 and TRBJ2-7, is EPEVTQTPSHQVTQMGQEVILRCVPISNHLYFYWYRQILGQKVEFLVSFYNNEISEKSEIFDDQFSVERPDGSNFTLKIRSTKLEDSAMYFCASSEVGGIRSYEQYFGPGTRLTVT.

This clone was seen only a few times. The gene calls are TRBV27 and TRBJ1-1; TRBD1 agrees at 8 bases. Germline trimming cut 2 bases from V and 4 bases from J; bases unmatched to any gene: 12. This CDR3 is built from 17 residues. CDR1 is MNHEY, CDR2 SMNVEV, per germline (reference sequence). The CDR3 coding sequence is TGTGCCAGCAGTTTAAGTTCGGCAGGGGGCGCGGGCACTGAAGCTTTCTTT. Translation gives CASSLSSAGGAGTEAFF.

This chain uses TRBV5-6 with TRBJ2-3; D gene uncertain. Deletions cut 4 bases from V and 0 bases from J, with 6 bases between. The CDR3 spans 13 residues. The V gene's germline CDR1 is SGHDT and CDR2 YYEEEE. The CDR3, as DNA: TGTGCCAGCAGCCTCGACAGCACAGATACGCAGTATTTT. Translating it yields CASSLDSTDTQYF. The whole variable domain, filled in from reference TRBV5-6 and TRBJ2-3, reads DAGVTQSPTHLIKTRGQQVTLRCSPKSGHDTVSWYQQALGQGPQFIFQYYEEEERQRGNFPDRFSGHQFPNYSSELNVNALLLGDSALYLCASSLDSTDTQYFGPGTRLTVL.

This clone occurred once. The chain recombines TRBV7-9 with TRBJ2-6, with D hard to call. Germline CDR1 SEHNR, CDR2 FQNEAQ (reference sequence). V lost 2 bases, J lost 0 bases, and 5 bases lay in between. The CDR3 consists of 15 residues. The CDR3 DNA reads as TGTGCCAGCAGCTTACGGCCCTCTGGGGCCAACGTCCTGACTTTC. It encodes CASSLRPSGANVLTF.

V gene TRBV7-2 combines with J gene TRBJ1-3; 8 nucleotides line up with TRBD1. Germline CDR1 is SGHTA and CDR2 is FQGNSA. The CDR3 is 15 amino acids. The V segment lost 5 bases and the J segment 2 bases; nucleotides outside the gene matches: 5. CDR3 sequence (DNA): TGTGCCAGCAGCGAGTGGACAGGGCCTGGAAACACCATATATTTT. It is translated as CASSEWTGPGNTIYF.

The CDR3 protein is CASSLTGGRGDTQYF. CDR3 nucleotide sequence: TGTGCCAGCAGCCTCACAGGAGGCAGGGGAGATACGCAGTATTTT. The chain is built from TRBV7-2 and TRBJ2-3; D is perhaps TRBD1 (6 bases). This CDR3 comprises 15 residues. Deletions cut 5 bases from V and 5 bases from J, with 17 bases between. Germline CDR1 SGHTA, CDR2 FQGNSA.

The chain links TRBV5-1 to TRBJ1-4; D unresolved. Germline V CDR1 and CDR2: SGHRS, YFSETQ. Trimming left V 4 bases short and J 7 bases short, with 14 bases between. The CDR3 has 14 amino acids. Written as DNA, the CDR3 is TGCGCCAGCAGCCTTGGAGTGCTGGGTGAAAAACTGTTTTTT. This encodes CASSLGVLGEKLFF. The variable domain in full, with the rest retrieved from reference TRBV5-1 and TRBJ1-4, is KAGVTQTPRYLIKTRGQQVTLSCSPISGHRSVSWYQQTPGQGLQFLFEYFSETQRNKGNFPGRFSGRQFSNSRSEMNVSTLELGDSALYLCASSLGVLGEKLFFGSGTQLSVL.

This chain uses TRBV19 with TRBJ2-5; possibly TRBD1 or TRBD2 for D (5 bases each). The V gene's germline CDR1 is LNHDA and CDR2 SQIVND (reference sequence). The CDR3 loop spans 14 amino acids. V lost 3 bases and J lost 6, with 14 bases in between. The CDR3 loop reads CASSIHRDVKTQYF. In DNA form, the CDR3 reads TGTGCCAGTAGTATCCACCGGGACGTAAAGACCCAGTACTTC.

The gene calls are TRBV10-3 and TRBJ1-3; a possible D gene is TRBD1 (5 bases). CDR1 and CDR2 (germline): ENHRY, SYGVKD. Trimming took off 3 bases at V and 3 bases at J, with 9 bases between the two ends. The CDR3 is 14 residues long. The CDR3 sequence: CAISDSRGGNTIYF. CDR3 nucleotide sequence: TGTGCCATCAGTGATTCGAGGGGTGGAAACACCATATATTTT.

The chain employs TRBV4-3 and TRBJ2-7; D uncertain. Germline CDR1 and CDR2: LGHNA and YSLEER. V was trimmed by 2 bases and J by 5 bases, leaving 10 bases between them. The CDR3 has 13 residues. The CDR3 sequence: CASSQNGGNEQYF. The DNA for the CDR3 is TGCGCCAGCAGCCAAAATGGCGGTAACGAGCAGTACTTC.

The V and J genes are TRBV28 and TRBJ2-2, with 15 positions matching TRBD2. The J segment lost 5 bases and the V segment lost 5 bases, leaving 9 bases of the junction unmatched. From germline, CDR1 is MDHEN and CDR2 SYDVKM. There are 18 residues in the CDR3. The CDR3: CASSPGLAGGGRTGELFF. The CDR3 nucleotides are TGTGCCAGCAGTCCGGGACTAGCGGGAGGAGGAAGGACCGGGGAGCTGTTTTTT. Based on the CDR3 plus reference TRBV28 and TRBJ2-2, the full variable domain is DVKVTQSSRYLVKRTGEKVFLECVQDMDHENMFWYRQDPGLGLRLIYFSYDVKMKEKGDIPEGYSVSREKKERFSLILESASTNQTSMYLCASSPGLAGGGRTGELFFGEGSRLTVL.

This clone was counted only a few times. The chain couples TRBV7-3 to TRBJ1-6, with a possible D match to TRBD1 (6 bases). Deletions cut 5 bases from V and 1 base from J, with 12 bases between. Germline CDR1 is SGHTA and CDR2 is FQGTGA. The CDR3 is 16 residues long. CDR3 protein: CASSLTGQSYNSPLHF. Here the CDR3 DNA reads TGTGCCAGCAGCCTCACAGGGCAATCCTATAATTCACCCCTCCACTTT.